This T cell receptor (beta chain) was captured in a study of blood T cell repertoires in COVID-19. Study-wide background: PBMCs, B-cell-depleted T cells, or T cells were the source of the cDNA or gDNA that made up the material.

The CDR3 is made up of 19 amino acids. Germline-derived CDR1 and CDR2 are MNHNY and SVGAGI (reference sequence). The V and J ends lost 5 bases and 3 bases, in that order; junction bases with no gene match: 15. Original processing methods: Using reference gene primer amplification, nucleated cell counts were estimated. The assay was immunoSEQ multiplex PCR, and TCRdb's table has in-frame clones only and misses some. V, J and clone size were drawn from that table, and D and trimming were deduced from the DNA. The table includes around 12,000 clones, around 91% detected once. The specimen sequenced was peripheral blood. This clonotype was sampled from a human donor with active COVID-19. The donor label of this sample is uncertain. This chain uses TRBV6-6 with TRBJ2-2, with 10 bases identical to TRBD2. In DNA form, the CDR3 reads TGTGCCAGCAGTCAAACACTAGGCGCTAGCGGGGGATACACCGGGGAGCTGTTTTTT. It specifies CASSQTLGASGGYTGELFF.